The present T cell receptor beta chain was sequenced within a study of blood T cell repertoires in COVID-19 (dated by TCRdb to 2020 to 2022). General notes on the study: Samples covering the acute and convalescent phases of COVID-19 were provided by collaborators in the United States, Italy and Spain. The prospective study material was composed of cDNA or gDNA derived from T cells, B-cell-depleted T cells, or PBMCs. The dataset comprised deeply sampled blood TCRbeta repertoires from subjects exposed to, actively infected with, or recovered from COVID-19. The repertoires were released in a freely available public database meant as a resource for research on the immune response to SARS-CoV-2. The samples were drawn from the first 160 participants of the ongoing ImmuneRACE study and from 1,254 subjects provided by 6 global collaborators. Nearly every sample came with metadata listing a de-identified subject ID, COVID-19 status, age in years and sex. Where available, HLA class I and class II types were taken from metadata supplied by the sample provider and were not determined by assay-based typing.

Trimming removed 3 bases from V and 9 bases from J; the gene matches leave 5 bases unexplained. The CDR3 measures 14 amino acids from cysteine to phenylalanine. Kept here is only the CDR3 DNA, which spans 42 bases and is read in frame from base 1. The germline V gene (reference sequence) provides CDR1 LNHDA and CDR2 SQIVND. Broader findings and caveats from the paper: The quantity of clinical and demographic metadata differed by source and by participant and was supplied without curation.

TCRbeta CDR3 regions were amplified from genomic DNA by means of the immunoSEQ Assay, a bias-controlled multiplex PCR. The authors' pipeline ran thus. The number of nucleated cells in each sample was estimated from the amplification of reference gene primers within the assay. To quantify the absolute abundance of each unique TCRbeta CDR3 rearrangement, sequence reads were collapsed and filtered. For each sample, productive Simpson clonality was calculated by taking the square root of Simpson's diversity index across productive rearrangements. The immuneACCESS repertoire file appears here via TCRdb, limited to in-frame rearrangements. These files lack a portion of the clones; in checked studies, under half of the deficit traces to unresolved V genes, and the cause of the others is not known. V and J calls and clone size are given by that table; D and trimming were obtained from the DNA. The sample yields 170,000 or so clones; 65% to 85% were counted once. Jointly, the top ten make up 2.5% to 3% of the sample.

On this clone: There is no known antigen for this receptor. Within one base of it there is no much larger clone, and no base qualities were kept.

Collaborating institutions collected whole blood in K2EDTA tubes following their own protocols. Collaborator samples were shipped for TCRbeta analysis as frozen whole blood, isolated PBMCs, or DNA extracted from either sample type. This TCR was sampled from an older woman with acute or convalescent COVID-19. What was sequenced was peripheral blood. This sequence uses TRBV19 and TRBJ1-6; 7 central nucleotides agree with TRBD1. Read as DNA, the sequence is TGTGCCAGTAGTATGGAAGGGGGCGGTTCACCCCTCCACTTT. It translates to CASSMEGGGSPLHF.